The 27 T cell receptor beta chains below were found in one sample sequenced in a study of T cells and Merkel cell carcinoma outcomes. This table comes from immunoSEQ multiplex PCR, and its TCRdb copy is limited to in-frame clones, with some not included. The data show some 21,000 clones, with over 75% seen just once and approximately 3.1% held by the top ten. Sequenced input: tumor tissue from Merkel cell carcinoma. The receptors shown here come from a human donor with Merkel cell carcinoma.

This chain connects TRBV2 to TRBJ1-5, with D unresolved. The CDR3 consists of 14 residues. Trimming left V 8 bases short and J 7 bases short, with 18 bases between. The germline V gene encodes CDR1 SNHLY and CDR2 FYNNEI. This chain's CDR3 is CASHSDSGGQPQHF. CDR3 DNA sequence: TGTGCCAGCCATTCAGACTCGGGAGGACAGCCCCAGCATTTT.

This rearrangement joins TRBV6-1 to TRBJ1-5; no firm D call. V was shortened by 4 bases and J by 0 bases, with 13 bases between the two germline ends. The CDR3 is 16 amino acids. Germline V gene sequence: CDR1 MNHNS, CDR2 SASEGT. CDR3 sequence (DNA): TGTGCCAGCAGTGGCTCGTCAGGTTATAGCAATCAGCCCCAGCATTTT. Translation gives CASSGSSGYSNQPQHF.

V gene TRBV18 combines with J gene TRBJ2-1; 10 bases map to TRBD1. Unmatched junction bases numbered 4, after V lost 0 bases and J lost 2 bases. The CDR3 extends over 17 amino acids. Germline CDR1 is KGHSH and CDR2 is LQKENI. CDR3: CASSPPDRGLPYNEQFF. The CDR3 nucleotides are TGTGCCAGCTCACCACCGGACAGGGGGTTACCCTACAATGAGCAGTTCTTC. Variable domain in full (rest from reference TRBV18 and TRBJ2-1): NAGVMQNPRHLVRRRGQEARLRCSPMKGHSHVYWYRQLPEEGLKFMVYLQKENIIDESGMPKERFSAEFPKEGPSILRIQQVVRGDSAAYFCASSPPDRGLPYNEQFFGPGTRLTVL.

The V call is TRBV7-9, the J call TRBJ2-5; D is uncertain. V was cut by 2 bases and J by 4 bases, with 11 bases left in between. CDR1 is SEHNR, CDR2 FQNEAQ, per germline (reference sequence). The CDR3 consists of 14 residues. CDR3 residues: CASSLYTSLETQYF. In nucleotides, the CDR3 is TGTGCCAGCAGCTTATATACTTCCCTAGAGACCCAGTACTTC.

This clone occurred once. The V and J genes are TRBV27 and TRBJ2-6, with D perhaps given as TRBD1 or TRBD2 (6 bases each). This CDR3 has 24 amino acids. The V gene's germline CDR1 is MNHEY and CDR2 SMNVEV (reference sequence). Trimming shortened V by 4 bases and J by 0 bases, and 34 bases separated the two germline ends. CDR3 protein: CASSSREGGRVFLPPHSGANVLTF. In DNA, the CDR3 is TGTGCCAGCAGTTCCCGCGAAGGGGGGAGAGTTTTTCTCCCCCCCCACTCTGGGGCCAACGTCCTGACTTTC.

The genes are TRBV5-1 and TRBJ2-1, with D hard to call. Germline assignment: CDR1 SGHRS and CDR2 YFSETQ. The CDR3 totals 11 residues. The V and J ends lost 4 bases and 11 bases respectively, with 10 bases between them. The CDR3 DNA reads TGCGCCAGCAGCAAGGACCGGAAGCAGTTCTTC. As protein: CASSKDRKQFF. The whole variable domain, filled in from reference TRBV5-1 and TRBJ2-1, reads KAGVTQTPRYLIKTRGQQVTLSCSPISGHRSVSWYQQTPGQGLQFLFEYFSETQRNKGNFPGRFSGRQFSNSRSEMNVSTLELGDSALYLCASSKDRKQFFGPGTRLTVL.

The rearrangement uses TRBV5-5 and TRBJ1-4; D not resolved. V shed 0 bases and J shed 7 bases, with 10 bases lying between them. The CDR3 contains 14 residues. Germline CDR1 and CDR2: SGHKS and YYEKEE (reference sequence). CDR3 DNA sequence: TGTGCCAGCAGCTTGGTGTGGTGGCCTGAAAAACTGTTTTTT. Translated: CASSLVWWPEKLFF.

Only a few counts were recorded for this clone. V is TRBV29-1 and J is TRBJ2-6; D is unresolved. CDR3 length equals 13 residues. CDR1 is SQVTM and CDR2 is ANQGSEA in the germline V gene. The ends were cut back, 6 bases at V and 0 bases at J, with 6 bases in the middle. The CDR3 nucleotides are TGCAGCGTCGGCAACTCTGGGGCCAACGTCCTGACTTTC. This sequence encodes CSVGNSGANVLTF.

V is TRBV21-1 and J is TRBJ2-7; TRBD2 reflects the table's D call only, with no check against the DNA. TRBV21-1 counts as a pseudogene. The CDR3 sequence is 15 residues long. The CDR3 DNA follows: TGTGCCAGCAGCCGCACTAGCGGGAGATATTACGAGCAGTACTTC. Translating it yields CASSRTSGRYYEQYF.

The V and J genes are TRBV29-1 and TRBJ2-3; D call uncertain. Trimming took off 3 bases at V and 7 bases at J, with 8 bases between the two ends. Germline V gene sequence: CDR1 SQVTM, CDR2 ANQGSEA. This CDR3 region has 11 residues. CDR3 sequence: CSVEVGHTQYF. DNA of the CDR3: TGCAGCGTTGAGGTCGGGCATACGCAGTATTTT.

J is TRBJ2-3 and V is TRBV9; TRBD2 might be the D (7 bases). Germline CDR1 reads SGDLS; CDR2 reads YYNGEE. V lost 2 bases and J 3 bases, leaving 16 bases between the germline ends. This CDR3 is built from 16 residues. The CDR3 region is CASSVGGGGYTDTQYF. Written as DNA, the CDR3 is TGTGCCAGCAGCGTGGGGGGGGGCGGATATACAGATACGCAGTATTTT.

The chain recombines TRBV4-1 with TRBJ2-3; perhaps D is TRBD1 or TRBD2 (5 bases each). The V and J ends lost 3 bases and 5 bases respectively, with 18 bases between them. The CDR3 spans 16 residues. Germline V gene sequence: CDR1 MGHRA, CDR2 YSYEKL. The CDR3 spells CASSQGTRPAVDTQYF. In DNA form, the CDR3 reads TGCGCCAGCAGCCAGGGGACCCGTCCGGCCGTAGATACGCAGTATTTT.

This rearrangement joins TRBV4-2 to TRBJ2-3; 10 nucleotides align to TRBD2. Germline CDR1 is LGHNA and CDR2 is YNFKEQ. The CDR3 consists of 16 residues. V dropped 5 bases and J dropped 6; count of bases not matched to a gene: 11. CDR3 nucleotides: TGTGCCAGCAGCAGCCCTAGCGGGAGCGATCGGGATACGCAGTATTTT. Protein product: CASSSPSGSDRDTQYF.

This clone is deemed medium-sized. The chain couples TRBV5-6 to TRBJ2-3; D gene uncertain. Between the trimmed V and J ends, which lost 1 base and 4 bases, there was a span of 4 bases. This CDR3 comprises 12 residues. CDR1 SGHDT and CDR2 YYEEEE come from the germline V gene. The CDR3 DNA sequence: TGTGCCAGCAGCTTGTTGGCAGATACGCAGTATTTT. Its protein product is CASSLLADTQYF.

The chain carries TRBV5-4 and TRBJ2-3, with 7 bases lining up with TRBD1. Germline loops: CDR1 SGHNT, CDR2 YYREEE (reference sequence). V lost 0 bases and J lost 1; bases outside the gene matches: 5. The length of the CDR3 is 16 residues. CDR3 nucleotides: TGTGCCAGCAGCTTGGAAGGGGGCGCCGGCACAGATACGCAGTATTTT. Amino acids: CASSLEGGAGTDTQYF. The entire variable domain, with the rest obtained from reference TRBV5-4 and TRBJ2-3, is as follows: ETGVTQSPTHLIKTRGQQVTLRCSSQSGHNTVSWYQQALGQGPQFIFQYYREEENGRGNFPPRFSGLQFPNYSSELNVNALELDDSALYLCASSLEGGAGTDTQYFGPGTRLTVL.

The chain is built from TRBV9 and TRBJ2-5; 7 bases map to TRBD2. Germline V gene data show CDR1 as SGDLS and CDR2 as YYNGEE. The CDR3 totals 13 residues. V shed 4 bases and J 4 bases; nucleotides not matched to a gene: 4. The CDR3 is CASSQWGGETQYF. CDR3 in DNA: TGTGCCAGCAGCCAATGGGGGGGAGAGACCCAGTACTTC.

The chain has TRBV25-1 and TRBJ2-7; D possibly corresponds to TRBD1 (6 bases). V was clipped by 5 bases and J by 3 bases, with 8 bases between them. The CDR3 runs 12 residues. The germline V gene has CDR1 MGHDK and CDR2 SYGVNS. The CDR3 DNA reads as TGTGCCAGCAGTAGGGGACACTACGAGCAGTACTTC. Encoded protein: CASSRGHYEQYF.

The count of this clone is one. The rearrangement joins TRBV27 to TRBJ1-1; D call uncertain. Germline V gives CDR1 MNHEY, CDR2 SMNVEV (reference sequence). The CDR3 length is 20 residues. With 4 bases removed from V and 2 bases from J, the gap between germline ends came to 29 bases. The CDR3 here is CASSSTPRYRRERLNTEAFF. The DNA for the CDR3 is TGTGCCAGCAGTTCCACGCCCCGCTACCGCCGGGAACGACTAAACACTGAAGCTTTCTTT.

V and J are TRBV5-1 and TRBJ1-2, with D unclear. The CDR3 has 15 amino acids. V lost 0 bases and J 8 bases, leaving 17 bases between the germline ends. In germline, CDR1 is SGHRS, CDR2 YFSETQ. In nucleotides, the CDR3 is TGCGCCAGCAGCTTGGAACGGCTCACAGCATGGGGCTACACCTTC. Protein product: CASSLERLTAWGYTF.

The rearrangement links TRBV19 to TRBJ2-5, with 9 bases matching TRBD1. CDR1 LNHDA and CDR2 SQIVND come from the germline V gene (reference sequence). Trimming removed 3 bases from V and 4 bases from J; junction bases left unmatched: 3. The CDR3 has 14 amino acids. The CDR3 nucleotides read TGTGCCAGTAGTATTGGGACAGGGCGAGAGACCCAGTACTTC. Translated, it gives CASSIGTGRETQYF. Supplemented by reference TRBV19 and TRBJ2-5, the full variable domain reads DGGITQSPKYLFRKEGQNVTLSCEQNLNHDAMYWYRQDPGQGLRLIYYSQIVNDFQKGDIAEGYSVSREKKESFPLTVTSAQKNPTAFYLCASSIGTGRETQYFGPGTRLLVL.

This clone was recorded a few times. This rearrangement joins TRBV15 to TRBJ2-3; D unresolved. The CDR3 is made up of 13 amino acids. CDR1 is LNHNV, CDR2 YYDKDF, per germline (reference sequence). The ends were cut back, 5 bases at V and 1 base at J, with 7 bases in the middle. The CDR3 here is CATSERGTDTQYF. CDR3 DNA sequence: TGTGCCACCAGCGAACGGGGCACAGATACGCAGTATTTT.

CDR3: CASSLSSRNQPQHF. The CDR3 region has the DNA TGTGCCAGCAGCTTAAGCTCCCGCAATCAGCCCCAGCATTTT. This chain joins TRBV11-2 and TRBJ1-5; D unresolved. The CDR3 consists of 14 residues. The germline CDR1 and CDR2 sequences are SGHAT and FQNNGV. V lost 2 bases to trimming and J lost 2 bases, with 7 bases between them.

The V and J genes are TRBV2 and TRBJ1-4; no definite D call. The CDR3 has 17 residues. Germline values: CDR1 SNHLY, CDR2 FYNNEI. Trimming took off 4 bases at V and 7 bases at J, with 22 bases between the two ends. CDR3 in amino acids: CASSVSLVEVWGEKLFF. The CDR3 DNA follows: TGTGCCAGCAGTGTCTCGCTGGTGGAGGTTTGGGGTGAAAAACTGTTTTTT.

This clone has just one count. The chain combines TRBV7-2 with TRBJ2-5, with TRBD2 matching over 9 bases. V was pared by 1 base and J by 4 bases, with 7 bases of the junction left unmatched. CDR1 is SGHTA, CDR2 FQGNSA, per germline. This CDR3 spans 16 amino acids. CDR3 protein: CASSLVGGRGGETQYF. For the CDR3, the DNA is TGTGCCAGCAGCTTAGTTGGCGGGAGGGGTGGAGAGACCCAGTACTTC.

The chain employs TRBV7-9 and TRBJ1-1; D remains unclear. Deletions cut 2 bases from V and 0 bases from J, with 10 bases between. The CDR3 has 15 amino acids. Germline V gene sequence: CDR1 SEHNR, CDR2 FQNEAQ (reference sequence). The CDR3 region is CASSLFRAMNTEAFF. CDR3 nucleotide sequence: TGTGCCAGCAGCTTATTTAGGGCCATGAACACTGAAGCTTTCTTT.

The J gene is TRBJ1-2, the V gene TRBV5-4; no firm D call. V lost 2 bases and J 8 bases, leaving 22 bases between the germline ends. The CDR3 runs 16 residues. Germline V gene sequence: CDR1 SGHNT, CDR2 YYREEE (reference sequence). The CDR3 sequence is CASSLYALRGLGGYTF. The CDR3 DNA reads as TGTGCCAGCAGCTTATACGCCCTCCGCGGGCTAGGGGGCTACACCTTC.

This clone was seen more than once but under ten times. V is TRBV6-6 and J is TRBJ2-3, with D possibly TRBD1 on 6 matching bases. V lost 5 bases and J 5 bases, leaving 8 bases between the germline ends. The length of the CDR3 is 12 residues. Germline values: CDR1 MNHNY, CDR2 SVGAGI (reference sequence). CDR3 loop: CASSLTGDTQYF. DNA for the CDR3: TGTGCCAGCAGTCTGACAGGAGATACGCAGTATTTT.